These 3 T cell receptor beta chains were sequenced from one sample in a study of a mutant IDH1 vaccine in newly diagnosed glioma. Indicated time point: baseline, week 1 (first vaccination visit). Treatment described: pre-vaccination baseline after standard-of-care therapy. Using immunoSEQ multiplex PCR, the repertoire was profiled, and TCRdb retains in-frame clones only, with some absent. This sample has 99,000 or so clones; around nine tenths occur once, and the top ten carry roughly 0.54%. This specimen was PBMCs, taken from a glioma patient treated with radiotherapy, temozolomide or both. Source of these receptors: a woman in her fifties or sixties with glioma.

The chain's CDR3 is CASSPVPYEQYF. The CDR3 coding sequence is TGTGCCAGCAGCCCAGTGCCCTACGAGCAGTACTTC. The V call is TRBV7-2, the J call TRBJ2-7; no definite D call. This CDR3 contains 12 residues. Trimming removed 5 bases from V and 2 bases from J, with 7 bases in between. Germline V gives CDR1 SGHTA, CDR2 FQGNSA.

The chain recombines TRBV7-8 with TRBJ2-1; no clear D. Germline V gene data show CDR1 as SGHVS and CDR2 as FQNEAQ. The CDR3 is made up of 13 amino acids. Trimming took 1 base from V and 6 from J, leaving 7 bases between them. The CDR3 DNA reads TGTGCCAGCAGCTTAGGCCGGCCCAATGAGCAGTTCTTC. Protein sequence: CASSLGRPNEQFF.

The chain links TRBV5-1 to TRBJ2-2, with D possibly matching TRBD1 (6 bases). Trimming took 2 bases from V and 4 from J, leaving 9 bases between them. Germline V gene sequence: CDR1 SGHRS, CDR2 YFSETQ. This CDR3 comprises 14 residues. In DNA, the CDR3 is TGCGCCAGCAGCTTCTGGACAGTCACCGGGGAGCTGTTTTTT. As protein: CASSFWTVTGELFF.